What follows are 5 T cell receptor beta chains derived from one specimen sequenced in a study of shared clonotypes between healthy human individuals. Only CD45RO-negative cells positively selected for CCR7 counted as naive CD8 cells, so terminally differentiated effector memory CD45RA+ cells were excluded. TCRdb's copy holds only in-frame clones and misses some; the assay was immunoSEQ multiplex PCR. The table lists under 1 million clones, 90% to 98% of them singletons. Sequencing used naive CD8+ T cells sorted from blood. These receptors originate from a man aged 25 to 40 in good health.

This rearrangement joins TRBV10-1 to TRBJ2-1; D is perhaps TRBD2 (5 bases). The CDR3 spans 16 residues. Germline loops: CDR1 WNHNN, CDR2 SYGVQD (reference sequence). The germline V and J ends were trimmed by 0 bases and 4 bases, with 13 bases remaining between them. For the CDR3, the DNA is TGCGCCAGCAGTGAGTCGTTAGAACCGGGGTACAATGAGCAGTTCTTC. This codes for CASSESLEPGYNEQFF.

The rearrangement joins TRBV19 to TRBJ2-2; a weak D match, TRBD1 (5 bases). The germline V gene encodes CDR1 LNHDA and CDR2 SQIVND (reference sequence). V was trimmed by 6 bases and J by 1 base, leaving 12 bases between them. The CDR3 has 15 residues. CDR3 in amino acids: CASRTVNMNTGELFF. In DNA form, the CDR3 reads TGTGCCAGTAGGACAGTTAACATGAACACCGGGGAGCTGTTTTTT.

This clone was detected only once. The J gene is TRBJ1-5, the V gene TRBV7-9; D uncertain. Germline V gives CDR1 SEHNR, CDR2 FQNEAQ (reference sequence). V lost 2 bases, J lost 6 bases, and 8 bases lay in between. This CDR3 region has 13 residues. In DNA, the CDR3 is TGTGCCAGCAGCTTATCACCTTCTCAGCCCCAGCATTTT. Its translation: CASSLSPSQPQHF.

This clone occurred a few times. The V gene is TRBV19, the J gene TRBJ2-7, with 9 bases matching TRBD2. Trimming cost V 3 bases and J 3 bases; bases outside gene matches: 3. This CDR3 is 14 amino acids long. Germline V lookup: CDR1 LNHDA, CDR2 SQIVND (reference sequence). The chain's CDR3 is CASSMREGVYEQYF. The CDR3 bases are TGTGCCAGTAGTATGCGGGAGGGCGTCTACGAGCAGTACTTC.

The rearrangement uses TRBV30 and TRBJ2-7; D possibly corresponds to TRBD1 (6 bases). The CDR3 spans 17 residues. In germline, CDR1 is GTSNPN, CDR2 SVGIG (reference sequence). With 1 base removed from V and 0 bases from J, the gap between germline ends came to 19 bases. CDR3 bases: TGTGCCTGGAGTGCGGCCACCGGGACACCTCTCTCCTACGAGCAGTACTTC. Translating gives CAWSAATGTPLSYEQYF.